This is a list of T cell receptor beta chains from one sample in a study of blood T cell repertoires in COVID-19. Produced via immunoSEQ multiplex PCR; TCRdb's table is partial and in-frame only. The sample includes around 260,000 clones, approximately 85% seen only once; the top ten take roughly 4%. The specimen was PBMCs or T cells enriched from blood (not recorded which). The source is a woman aged 25 to 39 who had recovered from COVID-19. Both conserved end residues are part of each CDR3. A D gene is named only where the DNA matches it firmly. Clone size, where shown, is once, few, many, or a class for clones that have expanded.

cdr3_length	j_call	clone_size	d_call	v_call	cdr3_aa	cdr3_nt
14	TRBJ2-7	-	TRBD2	TRBV10-3	CAISESSGVYEQYF	TGTGCCATCAGTGAGAGTAGCGGGGTCTACGAGCAGTACTTC
14	TRBJ1-1	-	TRBD1	TRBV27	CATAVQGASTEAFF	TGTGCCACCGCCGTACAGGGGGCCAGCACTGAAGCTTTCTTT
15	TRBJ2-2	-	-	TRBV9	CASSSRQYLTGELFF	TGTGCCAGCAGCTCCCGACAGTACCTCACCGGGGAGCTGTTTTTT
14	TRBJ2-5	-	-	TRBV5-1	CASSFRARQETQYF	TGCGCCAGCAGCTTCCGAGCAAGACAAGAGACCCAGTACTTC
13	TRBJ1-1	-	-	TRBV2	CASRDSLNTEAFF	TGTGCCAGCCGGGATTCTCTGAACACTGAAGCTTTCTTT
12	TRBJ2-5	once	-	TRBV4-1	CASSQVAETQYF	TGCGCCAGCAGCCAAGTGGCAGAGACCCAGTACTTC
16	TRBJ2-2	few	TRBD2	TRBV9	CASSPGTRDLDGELFF	TGTGCCAGCAGTCCCGGGACTAGGGACCTCGACGGGGAGCTGTTTTTT
16	TRBJ2-1	-	-	TRBV7-9	CASSLGVGGARDEQFF	TGTGCCAGCAGCTTAGGGGTAGGGGGGGCTAGGGATGAGCAGTTCTTC
15	TRBJ2-5	-	TRBD2	TRBV28	CASSPGLAGTETQYF	TGTGCCAGCAGTCCTGGACTAGCGGGAACGGAGACCCAGTACTTC
14	TRBJ1-1	-	-	TRBV2	CASSETGPNTEAFF	TGTGCCAGCAGTGAAACAGGACCGAACACTGAAGCTTTCTTT
13	TRBJ1-2	-	-	TRBV18	CASSPSEPYGYTF	TGTGCCAGCTCACCCTCGGAGCCTTATGGCTACACCTTC
13	TRBJ2-7	-	-	TRBV12-3/TRBV12-4	CASSQYTSYEQYF	TGTGCCAGCAGTCAATACACTAGCTACGAGCAGTACTTC
12	TRBJ1-2	-	TRBD1	TRBV29-1	CSVDREDYGYTF	TGCAGCGTCGACAGGGAGGACTATGGCTACACCTTC
18	TRBJ2-3	-	TRBD2	TRBV18	CASSPKTSGGASTDTQYF	TGTGCCAGCTCACCAAAGACTAGCGGGGGGGCCTCCACAGATACGCAGTATTTT
16	TRBJ2-7	-	TRBD2	TRBV27	CATSNILAGAVYEQYF	TGTGCCACGTCCAATATCCTAGCGGGGGCCGTCTACGAGCAGTACTTC
15	TRBJ1-3	-	-	TRBV28	CASSLTWGGGNTIYF	TGTGCCAGCAGTTTAACCTGGGGAGGGGGAAACACCATATATTTT
15	TRBJ2-3	-	TRBD2	TRBV20-1	CSASRASGFTDTQYF	TGCAGTGCTAGTCGAGCTAGCGGGTTCACAGATACGCAGTATTTT
12	TRBJ2-7	-	-	TRBV5-8	CASSLVRGYLYF	TGTGCCAGCAGCTTGGTCAGGGGTTATCTGTACTTC
14	TRBJ2-7	-	-	TRBV7-3	CASPTSGANYEQYF	TGTGCCAGCCCAACCAGCGGTGCCAACTACGAGCAGTACTTC
15	TRBJ2-1	-	-	TRBV30	CAWSEGAGAYNEQFF	TGTGCCTGGAGTGAAGGCGCCGGGGCCTACAATGAGCAGTTCTTC
17	TRBJ1-1	-	-	TRBV12-2	CASRSHCGRLPNTEAFF	-
18	TRBJ1-1	once	-	TRBV5-6	CASRTRRGTKLGRTEAFF	TGTGCCAGCAGAACGAGGAGGGGAACCAAGCTTGGAAGGACTGAAGCTTTCTTT
15	TRBJ1-1	-	-	TRBV7-9	CASSLAQGQFQEAFF	TGTGCCAGCAGCTTAGCGCAGGGACAATTCCAGGAAGCTTTCTTT
14	TRBJ1-5	few	-	TRBV27	CASKYRAGAEPQHF	TGTGCCAGCAAATACAGGGCGGGTGCTGAACCCCAGCATTTT
14	TRBJ1-3	-	TRBD1	TRBV11-2	CASSAGTAGNTIYF	TGTGCCAGCAGCGCCGGGACAGCTGGAAACACCATATATTTT
15	TRBJ1-1	-	TRBD1	TRBV5-6	CASSFQAGGRTEAFF	TGTGCCAGCAGCTTTCAAGCAGGGGGCCGGACTGAAGCTTTCTTT
14	TRBJ2-7	-	-	TRBV20-1	CSASSLVESYEQYF	TGCAGTGCTAGTTCCCTGGTGGAGTCCTACGAGCAGTACTTC
14	TRBJ1-1	-	-	TRBV5-5	CASSFGQGYTEAFF	TGTGCCAGCAGCTTTGGGCAGGGCTACACTGAAGCTTTCTTT
15	TRBJ2-7	-	TRBD1	TRBV19	CASSIGTGEVYEQYF	TGTGCCAGTAGTATTGGGACAGGGGAGGTCTACGAGCAGTACTTC
14	TRBJ2-1	-	TRBD1	TRBV7-8	CASSFGTGVFEQFF	TGTGCCAGCAGCTTTGGGACAGGGGTTTTTGAGCAGTTCTTC
14	TRBJ2-2	-	-	TRBV5-6	CASSLGRNTGELFF	TGTGCCAGCAGCTTGGGCAGGAACACCGGGGAGCTGTTTTTT
16	TRBJ2-3	-	TRBD2	TRBV18	CASSPSSSGRYDTQYF	TGTGCCAGCTCACCAAGCTCAAGCGGGAGGTATGATACGCAGTATTTT
16	TRBJ1-3	-	-	TRBV6-5	CASSYGSSSSGNTIYF	TGTGCCAGCAGTTATGGCAGTTCCAGCTCTGGAAACACCATATATTTT
15	TRBJ2-3	-	TRBD1	TRBV7-9	CASSSRTGKADTQYF	TGTGCCAGCAGCTCTCGGACAGGGAAGGCAGATACGCAGTATTTT
18	TRBJ2-3	-	TRBD1	TRBV24-1	CATSAFFGQGQTTDTQYF	TGTGCCACCAGTGCCTTTTTTGGACAGGGGCAGACCACAGATACGCAGTATTTT
13	TRBJ1-1	once	-	TRBV19	CASRLQGNTEAFF	TGTGCCAGTAGATTACAGGGGAACACTGAAGCTTTCTTT
17	TRBJ2-5	-	TRBD2	TRBV7-8	CASSRGTSGILRETQYF	TGTGCCAGCAGCAGGGGGACTAGCGGGATTCTGAGAGAGACCCAGTACTTC
13	TRBJ1-4	-	-	TRBV18	CASSPPTDEKLFF	TGTGCCAGCTCACCACCGACAGATGAAAAACTGTTTTTT
14	TRBJ1-2	-	-	TRBV6-5	CASRRVGVNYGYTF	TGTGCCAGCAGGAGGGTCGGGGTAAACTATGGCTACACCTTC
13	TRBJ1-2	few	TRBD1	TRBV7-9	CASSPGQGGGYTF	TGTGCCAGCAGCCCGGGACAGGGGGGTGGCTACACCTTC
15	TRBJ2-3	-	-	TRBV3-1/TRBV3-2	CASSPHGESTDTQYF	TGTGCCAGCAGCCCCCACGGGGAGAGCACAGATACGCAGTATTTT
16	TRBJ1-3	-	-	TRBV11-2	CASSLTDSTSGNTIYF	TGTGCCAGCAGCTTGACGGACAGCACCTCTGGAAACACCATATATTTT
15	TRBJ1-4	-	TRBD1	TRBV30	CAWTNTGGVNEKLFF	TGTGCCTGGACTAATACAGGGGGGGTAAATGAAAAACTGTTTTTT
13	TRBJ2-5	-	TRBD1	TRBV19	CASWGQEQETQYF	TGTGCCAGTTGGGGACAGGAGCAAGAGACCCAGTACTTC
15	TRBJ2-1	-	TRBD2	TRBV5-1	CASSSSGSNYNEQFF	TGCGCCAGCAGCTCTAGCGGGAGCAACTACAATGAGCAGTTCTTC
13	TRBJ1-1	-	-	TRBV10-1	CATSPGGGTEAFF	TGCGCCACAAGTCCCGGGGGTGGCACTGAAGCTTTCTTT
15	TRBJ2-7	-	-	TRBV5-1	CASRGEGDLLYEQYF	TGCGCCAGCAGGGGCGAGGGGGACCTTCTATACGAGCAGTACTTC
12	TRBJ1-1	-	-	TRBV30	CASMEGGAEAFF	TGTGCCTCGATGGAGGGGGGGGCTGAAGCTTTCTTT
13	TRBJ1-2	-	-	TRBV27	CASSLGGSQGYTF	TGTGCCAGCAGTTTGGGTGGGAGTCAAGGCTACACCTTC
12	TRBJ1-1	-	-	TRBV29-1	CSVEGRWTEAFF	TGCAGCGTTGAGGGGCGTTGGACTGAAGCTTTCTTT
16	TRBJ1-6	-	-	TRBV7-2	CASSFPRGVNHSPLHF	TGTGCCAGCAGCTTCCCACGGGGGGTGAATCATTCACCCCTCCACTTT
13	TRBJ1-1	-	-	TRBV7-2	CASSLGWALEAFF	TGTGCCAGCAGCTTAGGATGGGCCTTAGAAGCTTTCTTT
14	TRBJ1-1	-	-	TRBV5-1	CASSLGHLNTEAFF	TGCGCCAGCAGCTTGGGACACTTGAACACTGAAGCTTTCTTT